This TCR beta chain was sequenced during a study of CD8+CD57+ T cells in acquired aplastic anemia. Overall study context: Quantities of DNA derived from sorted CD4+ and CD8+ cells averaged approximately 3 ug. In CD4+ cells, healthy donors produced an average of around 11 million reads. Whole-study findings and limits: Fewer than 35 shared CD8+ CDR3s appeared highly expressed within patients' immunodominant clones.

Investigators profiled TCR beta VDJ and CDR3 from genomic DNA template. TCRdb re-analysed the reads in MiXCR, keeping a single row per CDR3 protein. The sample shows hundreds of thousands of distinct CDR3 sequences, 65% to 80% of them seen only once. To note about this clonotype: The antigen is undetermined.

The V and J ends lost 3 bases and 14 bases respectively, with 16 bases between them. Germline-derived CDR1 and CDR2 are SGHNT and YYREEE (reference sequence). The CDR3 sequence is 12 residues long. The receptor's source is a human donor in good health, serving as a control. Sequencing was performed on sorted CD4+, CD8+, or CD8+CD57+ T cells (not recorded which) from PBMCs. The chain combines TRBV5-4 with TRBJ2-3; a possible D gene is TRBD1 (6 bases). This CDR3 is CASSSHGTGSYF. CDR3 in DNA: TGTGCCAGCAGCTCTCACGGTACAGGGTCGTATTTT.